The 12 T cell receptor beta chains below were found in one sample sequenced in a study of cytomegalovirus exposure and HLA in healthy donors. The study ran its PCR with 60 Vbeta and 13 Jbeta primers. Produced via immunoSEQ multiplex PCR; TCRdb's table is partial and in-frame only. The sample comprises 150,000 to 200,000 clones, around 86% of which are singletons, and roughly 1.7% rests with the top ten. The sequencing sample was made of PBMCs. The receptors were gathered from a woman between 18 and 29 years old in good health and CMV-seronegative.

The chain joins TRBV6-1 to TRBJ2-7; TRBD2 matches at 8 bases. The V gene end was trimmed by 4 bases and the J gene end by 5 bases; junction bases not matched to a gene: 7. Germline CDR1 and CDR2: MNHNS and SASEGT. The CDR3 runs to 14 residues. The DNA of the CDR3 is TGTGCCAGCAGTGCTGCCACGGGGGGGAACGAGCAGTACTTC. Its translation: CASSAATGGNEQYF.

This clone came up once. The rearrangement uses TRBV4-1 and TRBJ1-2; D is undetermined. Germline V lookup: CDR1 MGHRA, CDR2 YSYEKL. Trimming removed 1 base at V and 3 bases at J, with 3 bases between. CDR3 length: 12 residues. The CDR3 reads CASSQGDYGYTF. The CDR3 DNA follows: TGCGCCAGCAGCCAAGGAGACTATGGCTACACCTTC.

For the CDR3, the DNA is TGCGCCAGCAGCTTGGGTCCGGGGGGCCCTGAAGCTTTCTTT. This gives the protein CASSLGPGGPEAFF. V is TRBV5-1 and J is TRBJ1-1; a possible D gene is TRBD1 (6 bases). The germline V gene encodes CDR1 SGHRS and CDR2 YFSETQ. The CDR3 has 14 residues. V was pared by 0 bases and J by 6 bases, with 12 bases between.

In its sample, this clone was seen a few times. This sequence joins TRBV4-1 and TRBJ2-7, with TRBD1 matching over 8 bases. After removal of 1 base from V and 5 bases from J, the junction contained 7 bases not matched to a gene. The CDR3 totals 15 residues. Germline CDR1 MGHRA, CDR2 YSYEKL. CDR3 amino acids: CASSQGQGLSHEQYF. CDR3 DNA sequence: TGCGCCAGCAGCCAAGGACAGGGGTTGTCCCACGAGCAGTACTTC.

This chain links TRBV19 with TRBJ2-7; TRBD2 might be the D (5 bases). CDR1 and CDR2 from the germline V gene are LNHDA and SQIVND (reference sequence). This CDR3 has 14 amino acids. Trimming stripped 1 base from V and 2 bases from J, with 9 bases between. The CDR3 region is CASSIGSGAYEQYF. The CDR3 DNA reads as TGTGCCAGTAGTATAGGGAGCGGAGCCTACGAGCAGTACTTC. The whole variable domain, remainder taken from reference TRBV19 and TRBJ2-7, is DGGITQSPKYLFRKEGQNVTLSCEQNLNHDAMYWYRQDPGQGLRLIYYSQIVNDFQKGDIAEGYSVSREKKESFPLTVTSAQKNPTAFYLCASSIGSGAYEQYFGPGTRLTVT.

CDR3 coding DNA: TGTGCCAGCAGGGACATCTACTACGAGCAGTACTTC. Protein: CASRDIYYEQYF. The chain recombines TRBV2 with TRBJ2-7; TRBD1 might be the D (5 bases). This CDR3 is built from 12 residues. V was trimmed by 6 bases and J by 3 bases, leaving 9 bases between them. Germline values: CDR1 SNHLY, CDR2 FYNNEI.

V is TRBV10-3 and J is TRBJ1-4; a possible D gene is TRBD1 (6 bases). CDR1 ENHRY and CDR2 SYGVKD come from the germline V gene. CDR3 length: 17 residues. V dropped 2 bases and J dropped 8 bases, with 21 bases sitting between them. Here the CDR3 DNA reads TGTGCCATCAGTGAGAACAGGGCAACGCTTCACAGCGAAAAACTGTTTTTT. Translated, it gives CAISENRATLHSEKLFF.

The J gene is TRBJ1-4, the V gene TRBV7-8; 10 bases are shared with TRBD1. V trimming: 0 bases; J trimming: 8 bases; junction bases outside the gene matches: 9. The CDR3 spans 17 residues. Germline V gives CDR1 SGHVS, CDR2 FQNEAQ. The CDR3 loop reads CASSLAGGTGAIEKLFF. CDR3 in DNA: TGTGCCAGCAGCTTAGCAGGAGGGACAGGGGCCATAGAAAAACTGTTTTTT. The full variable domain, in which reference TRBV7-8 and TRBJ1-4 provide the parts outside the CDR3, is GAGVSQSPRYKVAKRGQDVALRCDPISGHVSLFWYQQALGQGPEFLTYFQNEAQLDKSGLPSDRFFAERPEGSVSTLKIQRTQQEDSAVYLCASSLAGGTGAIEKLFFGSGTQLSVL.

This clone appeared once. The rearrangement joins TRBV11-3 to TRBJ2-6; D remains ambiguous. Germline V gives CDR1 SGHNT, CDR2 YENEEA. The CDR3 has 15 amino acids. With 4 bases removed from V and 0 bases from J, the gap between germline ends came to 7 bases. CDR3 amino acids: CASSSVYSGANVLTF. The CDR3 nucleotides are TGTGCCAGCAGCTCCGTATACTCTGGGGCCAACGTCCTGACTTTC.

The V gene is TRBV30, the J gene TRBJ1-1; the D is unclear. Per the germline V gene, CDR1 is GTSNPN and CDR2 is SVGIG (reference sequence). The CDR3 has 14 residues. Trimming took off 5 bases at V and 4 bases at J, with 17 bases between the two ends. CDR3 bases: TGTGCCTGGTCCCCAGGAAACGGGATCACTGAAGCTTTCTTT. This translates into CAWSPGNGITEAFF.

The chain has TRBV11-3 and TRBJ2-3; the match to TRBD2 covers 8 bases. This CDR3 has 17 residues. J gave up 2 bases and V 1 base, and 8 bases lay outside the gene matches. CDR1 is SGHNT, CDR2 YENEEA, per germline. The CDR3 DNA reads TGTGCCAGCAGCTTAGTCGGGAGGGCCTTTAACACAGATACGCAGTATTTT. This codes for CASSLVGRAFNTDTQYF.

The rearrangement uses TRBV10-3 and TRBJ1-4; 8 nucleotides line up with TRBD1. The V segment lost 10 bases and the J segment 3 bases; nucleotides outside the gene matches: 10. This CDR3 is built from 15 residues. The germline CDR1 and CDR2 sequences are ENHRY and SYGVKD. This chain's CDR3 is CATQSSTGANEKLFF. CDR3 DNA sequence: TGTGCCACCCAGTCCTCGACAGGGGCTAATGAAAAACTGTTTTTT.